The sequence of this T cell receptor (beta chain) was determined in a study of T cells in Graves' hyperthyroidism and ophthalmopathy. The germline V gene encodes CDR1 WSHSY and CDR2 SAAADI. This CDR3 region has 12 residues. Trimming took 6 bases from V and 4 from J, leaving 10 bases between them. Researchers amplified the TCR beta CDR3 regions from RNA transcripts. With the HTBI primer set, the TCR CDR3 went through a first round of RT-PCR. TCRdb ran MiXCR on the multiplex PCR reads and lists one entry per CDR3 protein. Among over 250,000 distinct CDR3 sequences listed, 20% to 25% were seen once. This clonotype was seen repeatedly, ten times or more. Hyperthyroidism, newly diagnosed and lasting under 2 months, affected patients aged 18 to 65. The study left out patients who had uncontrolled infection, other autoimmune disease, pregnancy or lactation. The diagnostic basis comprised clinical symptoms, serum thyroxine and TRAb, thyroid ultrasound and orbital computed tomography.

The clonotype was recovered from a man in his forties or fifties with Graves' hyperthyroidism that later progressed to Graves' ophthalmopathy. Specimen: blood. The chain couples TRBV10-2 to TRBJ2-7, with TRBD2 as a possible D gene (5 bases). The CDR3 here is CASSSEGYEQYF. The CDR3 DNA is TGCGCCAGCAGCTCCGAGGGATACGAGCAGTACTTC.